This TCR beta chain was sequenced in a study of T cell repertoires in cytomegalovirus infection. Looking at the study overall: Through public TCR beta signatures, both CMV infection and matching HLA type were indicated.

Study-level results: Cumulative public TCR beta family frequency identified CMV carriers with the relevant HLA.

One entry per CDR3 protein, called by TCRdb with MiXCR from the reads. The sample yields about 740,000 distinct CDR3 sequences, less than 40% seen once. V lost 4 bases to trimming and J lost 3 bases, with 16 bases between them. CDR1 and CDR2 from the germline V gene are MDHEN and SYDVKM. CDR3 length: 15 residues. As regards this clonotype: Its antigen is unidentified.

Specimen: PBMCs. V usage is TRBV28 and J usage is TRBJ2-7; D possibly corresponds to TRBD1 (5 bases). This receptor was taken from a human donor in good health (CMV status not recorded). Some clones in this sample may be carry-over from other donors' samples. Here the CDR3 reads CASSSSDNPNYEQYF. The CDR3 DNA reads as TGTGCCAGCAGTTCCTCGGACAACCCGAACTACGAGCAGTACTTC.